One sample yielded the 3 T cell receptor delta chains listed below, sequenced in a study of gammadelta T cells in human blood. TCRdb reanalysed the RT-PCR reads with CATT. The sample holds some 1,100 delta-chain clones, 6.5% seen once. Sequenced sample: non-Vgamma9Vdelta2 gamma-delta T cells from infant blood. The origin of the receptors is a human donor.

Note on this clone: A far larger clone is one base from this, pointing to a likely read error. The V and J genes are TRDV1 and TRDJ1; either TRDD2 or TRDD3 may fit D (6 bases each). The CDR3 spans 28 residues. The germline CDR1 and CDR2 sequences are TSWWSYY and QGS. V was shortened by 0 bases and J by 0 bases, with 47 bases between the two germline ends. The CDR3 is CALGELFLGRPEVPWYRGSGTDTDKLIF. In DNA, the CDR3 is TGTGCTCTTGGGGAACTGTTCCTAGGTCGTCCAGAAGTCCCCTGGTATCGGGGATCCGGCACGGACACCGATAAACTCATCTTT.

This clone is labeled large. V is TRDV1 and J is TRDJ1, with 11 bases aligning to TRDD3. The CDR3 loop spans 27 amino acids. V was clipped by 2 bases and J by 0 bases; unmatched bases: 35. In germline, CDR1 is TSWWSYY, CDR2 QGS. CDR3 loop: CALGECQRGPTNIHTGGYRLYTDKLIF. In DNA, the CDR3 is TGTGCTCTTGGGGAATGTCAACGGGGTCCAACCAACATACATACTGGGGGATATCGTTTGTACACCGATAAACTCATCTTT.

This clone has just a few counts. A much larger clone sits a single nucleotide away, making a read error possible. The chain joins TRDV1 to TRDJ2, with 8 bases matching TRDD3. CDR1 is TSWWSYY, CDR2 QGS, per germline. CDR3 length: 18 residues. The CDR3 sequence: CAIGDLLRGGFPTAQLFF. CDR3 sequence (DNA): TGTGCTATTGGGGACCTCCTACGTGGGGGATTCCCGACAGCACAACTCTTCTTT.